This TCR beta chain was identified during a study of blood T cell repertoires in COVID-19. Authors' methods: Scientists estimated how many nucleated cells there were by amplifying reference gene primers. Assay used: immunoSEQ multiplex PCR; TCRdb lists only in-frame clones, some missing. V, J and clone size were drawn from that table, and D and trimming were deduced from the DNA. This table holds roughly 170,000 clones, roughly 84% found once. The CDR3 is 18 residues long. With 4 bases clipped from V and 0 bases from J, the junction kept 12 bases outside the gene matches. Looked up from germline, CDR1 is SGHRS and CDR2 is YFSETQ.

The sample comprised PBMCs or T cells enriched from blood (not recorded which). This clonotype was obtained from a man in his sixties who had recovered from COVID-19. V is TRBV5-1 and J is TRBJ1-3; 8 nucleotides line up with TRBD1. The CDR3 loop is CASSRSGTGPLSGNTIYF. For the CDR3, the DNA is TGCGCCAGCAGCCGATCCGGGACAGGCCCCCTCTCTGGAAACACCATATATTTT.